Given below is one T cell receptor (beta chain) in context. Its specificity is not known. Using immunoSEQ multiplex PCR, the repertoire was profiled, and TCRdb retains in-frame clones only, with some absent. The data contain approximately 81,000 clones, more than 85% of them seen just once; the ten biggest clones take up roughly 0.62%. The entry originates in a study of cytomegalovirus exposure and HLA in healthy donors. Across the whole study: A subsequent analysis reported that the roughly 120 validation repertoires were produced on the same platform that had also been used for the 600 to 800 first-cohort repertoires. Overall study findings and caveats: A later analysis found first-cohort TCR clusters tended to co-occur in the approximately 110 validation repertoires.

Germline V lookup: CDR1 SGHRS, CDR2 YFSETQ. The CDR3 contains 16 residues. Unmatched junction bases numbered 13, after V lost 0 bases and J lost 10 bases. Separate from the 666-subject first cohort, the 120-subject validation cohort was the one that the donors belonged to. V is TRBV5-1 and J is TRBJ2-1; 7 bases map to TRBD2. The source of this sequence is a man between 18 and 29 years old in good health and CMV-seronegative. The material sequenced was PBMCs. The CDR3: CASSLAPSGGPGEQFF. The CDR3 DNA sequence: TGCGCCAGCAGCTTGGCCCCTAGCGGAGGCCCAGGAGAGCAGTTCTTC. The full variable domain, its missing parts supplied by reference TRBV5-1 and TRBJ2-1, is KAGVTQTPRYLIKTRGQQVTLSCSPISGHRSVSWYQQTPGQGLQFLFEYFSETQRNKGNFPGRFSGRQFSNSRSEMNVSTLELGDSALYLCASSLAPSGGPGEQFFGPGTRLTVL.